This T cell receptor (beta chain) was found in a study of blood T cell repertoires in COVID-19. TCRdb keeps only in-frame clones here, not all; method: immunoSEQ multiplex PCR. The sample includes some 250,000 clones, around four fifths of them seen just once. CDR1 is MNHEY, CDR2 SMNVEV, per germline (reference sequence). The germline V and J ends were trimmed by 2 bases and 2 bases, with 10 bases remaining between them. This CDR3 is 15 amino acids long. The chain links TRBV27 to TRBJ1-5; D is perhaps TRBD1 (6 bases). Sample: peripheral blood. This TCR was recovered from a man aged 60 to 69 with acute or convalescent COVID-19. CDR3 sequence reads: CASSLTPGGNQPQHF. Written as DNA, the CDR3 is TGTGCCAGCAGTTTAACCCCAGGGGGCAATCAGCCCCAGCATTTT.